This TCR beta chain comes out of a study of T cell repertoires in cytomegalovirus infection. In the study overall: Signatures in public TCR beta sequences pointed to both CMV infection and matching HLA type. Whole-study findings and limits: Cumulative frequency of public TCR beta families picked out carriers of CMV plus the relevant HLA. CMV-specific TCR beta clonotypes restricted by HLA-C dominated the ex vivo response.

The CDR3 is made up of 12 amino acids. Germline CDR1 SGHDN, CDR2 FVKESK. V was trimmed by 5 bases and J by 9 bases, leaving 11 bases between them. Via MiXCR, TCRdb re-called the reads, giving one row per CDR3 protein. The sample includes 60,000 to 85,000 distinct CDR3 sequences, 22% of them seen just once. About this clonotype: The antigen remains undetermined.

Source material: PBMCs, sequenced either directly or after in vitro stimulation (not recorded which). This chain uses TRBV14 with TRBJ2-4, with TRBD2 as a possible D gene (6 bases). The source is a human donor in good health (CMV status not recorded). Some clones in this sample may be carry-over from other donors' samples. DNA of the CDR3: TGTGCCAGCAGCGAGGACTATGGCATTCAGTACTTC. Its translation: CASSEDYGIQYF.